Included here is one TCR beta chain sequence, with context. These data originate in a study of PD-1 blockade in classical Hodgkin lymphoma. Clones were read by immunoSEQ multiplex PCR, and TCRdb kept only the in-frame ones, dropping some. The sample consists of 13,000 or so clones, more than 85% of them appearing once. All the patients suffered relapse after autologous stem cell transplantation, and brentuximab vedotin exposure differed. The source is a human donor with classical Hodgkin lymphoma. The sequencing here drew on peripheral blood mononuclear cells (PBMCs), taken at baseline.

For the CDR3, the DNA is TGTGCCAGCAGCCGTTATAACTATGGCTACACCTTC. Translation gives CASSRYNYGYTF. V is TRBV6-5 and J is TRBJ1-2; the D is unclear. This CDR3 region has 12 residues. With 6 bases removed from V and 1 base from J, the gap between germline ends came to 6 bases. Germline V gene lookup returns CDR1 MNHEY and CDR2 SVGAGI.